This TCR beta chain was identified in a study of blood T cell repertoires in COVID-19. The V end was cut by 0 bases, the J end by 1 base, with 4 bases between. Looked up from germline, CDR1 is LGHDT and CDR2 is YNNKEL (reference sequence). This CDR3 has 14 amino acids. The repertoire was sequenced with immunoSEQ multiplex PCR; TCRdb's copy has only in-frame clones and lacks some. The table includes approximately 59,000 clones, approximately 80% detected once. The chain combines TRBV3-1 (or the pseudogene TRBV3-2) with TRBJ1-3; D remains ambiguous. The TCR sequence derives from a woman older than 75 with acute or convalescent COVID-19. The sequenced sample was peripheral blood. The CDR3 sequence is CASSQDPSGNTIYF. CDR3 nucleotides: TGTGCCAGCAGCCAAGATCCTTCTGGAAACACCATATATTTT.